The 8 T cell receptor beta chains given below trace back to one sample, sequenced in a study of identical twins. TCRdb ran MiXCR on the 5' RACE reads and lists one entry per CDR3 protein. The sample has 200,000 to 250,000 distinct CDR3 sequences; roughly 7% are singletons. Another study also made use of these data, one on yellow fever vaccine responses in identical twins.

The sequenced sample was memory (CD45RO+) T cells sorted from blood. These TCRs come from a woman between 18 and 29 years old in good health.

The table lists this clonotype with many counts. This chain uses TRBV2 with TRBJ2-2, with 7 positions matching TRBD1. CDR1 and CDR2 (germline): SNHLY, FYNNEI. After removal of 5 bases from V and 2 bases from J, the junction contained 5 bases not matched to a gene. The CDR3 runs to 15 residues. The CDR3 loop is CASSRRDSNTGELFF. The CDR3 coding sequence is TGTGCCAGCAGTCGCCGGGACAGTAACACCGGGGAGCTGTTTTTT. The full variable domain, completed using reference TRBV2 and TRBJ2-2, is EPEVTQTPSHQVTQMGQEVILRCVPISNHLYFYWYRQILGQKVEFLVSFYNNEISEKSEIFDDQFSVERPDGSNFTLKIRSTKLEDSAMYFCASSRRDSNTGELFFGEGSRLTVL.

This clonotype was observed a few times. The chain is built from TRBV6-5 and TRBJ2-1; no definite D call. V lost 7 bases and J 8 bases, leaving 9 bases between the germline ends. The CDR3 has 11 amino acids. Germline lookup yields CDR1 MNHEY and CDR2 SVGAGI. The CDR3 DNA reads as TGTGCCAGCACCGCGTTCGATGAGCAGTTCTTC. Residues: CASTAFDEQFF.

This clonotype occurred many times. V and J are TRBV12-3 or TRBV12-4 and TRBJ2-3, with a possible D match to TRBD2 (6 bases). Between the trimmed V and J ends, which lost 6 bases and 4 bases, there was a span of 8 bases. CDR3 size: 12 residues. CDR3: CASRPGADTQYF. The CDR3, as DNA: TGTGCCAGCAGGCCGGGGGCAGATACGCAGTATTTT.

Ten or more counts support this clonotype. V usage is TRBV11-2 and J usage is TRBJ2-7, with a possible D match to TRBD2 (6 bases). V lost 0 bases, J lost 0 bases, and 12 bases lay in between. Germline V gene data show CDR1 as SGHAT and CDR2 as FQNNGV. This CDR3 has 16 residues. The DNA of the CDR3 is TGTGCCAGCAGCTTAGATCACGGGACTCGCTCCTACGAGCAGTACTTC. Translated, it gives CASSLDHGTRSYEQYF.

This clonotype was observed many times. This chain uses TRBV6-1 with TRBJ1-2; D may be TRBD1 (6 bases). V was trimmed by 6 bases and J by 0 bases, leaving 8 bases between them. The CDR3 consists of 13 residues. Germline V CDR1 and CDR2: MNHNS, SASEGT. CDR3 bases: TGTGCCAGCAGAACAGGGCCTAACTATGGCTACACCTTC. It codes for CASRTGPNYGYTF.

The J gene is TRBJ2-1, the V gene TRBV24-1, with TRBD2 matching 10 bases. J gave up 6 bases and V 9 bases, and 4 bases lay outside the gene matches. Germline CDR1 reads KGHDR; CDR2 reads SFDVKD. The CDR3 loop spans 13 amino acids. CDR3 in DNA: TGTGCCACCGGGACTAGCGTACGCAATGAGCAGTTCTTC. As protein: CATGTSVRNEQFF.

This clonotype was counted between two and nine times. CDR3 region: CASSYSEGYATSGGYTF. DNA of the CDR3: TGTGCCAGCAGTTACTCGGAAGGGTACGCCACATCGGGAGGCTACACCTTC. The chain couples TRBV6-5 to TRBJ1-2; D is uncertain. V gave up 0 bases and J gave up 8 bases, with 22 bases separating them. The CDR3 spans 17 residues. The germline CDR1 and CDR2 sequences are MNHEY and SVGAGI.

Concerning this clonotype itself: This may be a read error: a much more frequent sequence differs by one nucleotide. The J gene is TRBJ2-1, the V gene TRBV4-2; TRBD2 agrees at 13 bases. Per germline, CDR1 LGHNA and CDR2 YNFKEQ. The CDR3 sequence is 17 residues long. DNA for the CDR3: TGTGCCATCAGCCTCCGAAGACTAGCGGGAGGCTACAATGAGCAGTTCTTC. Its translation: CAISLRRLAGGYNEQFF.